In this sample, the clone carrying this T cell receptor (beta chain) turned up many times. The target antigen is unknown. The data stem from a study of read filtering for tumor transcriptome and immune sequencing. About the research overall: TCR-mapped reads were about 4 to 11 million with IR-seq versus roughly 75 to 1,400 with RNA-seq. Whole-study findings and limits: Dropping single-read clonotypes raised IR-seq and RNA-seq shared-clonotype correlation. Compared with RNA-seq, IR-seq gave much higher clonotype depth and reliability.

From 400 to 450 ng of RNA, a library with molecular barcoded alpha/delta and beta/gamma adaptors was made. Using its own MiXCR run on the reads, TCRdb lists one record per CDR3 protein. Of tens of thousands of distinct CDR3 sequences listed, 20% to 25% were seen once; the top ten hold about an eighth. The V segment lost 7 bases and the J segment 2 bases; nucleotides outside the gene matches: 4. The germline V gene encodes CDR1 SNHLY and CDR2 FYNNEI. The CDR3 loop spans 13 amino acids. The chain links TRBV2 to TRBJ1-2; 7 bases fit TRBD1. Source material: a population of CD138-negative cells sorted from bone marrow. This receptor was obtained from a donor at least 40 years old with multiple myeloma. CDR3 DNA sequence: TGTGCCAGCAAAGGGGGCGTGAACTATGGCTACACCTTC. It translates to CASKGGVNYGYTF.